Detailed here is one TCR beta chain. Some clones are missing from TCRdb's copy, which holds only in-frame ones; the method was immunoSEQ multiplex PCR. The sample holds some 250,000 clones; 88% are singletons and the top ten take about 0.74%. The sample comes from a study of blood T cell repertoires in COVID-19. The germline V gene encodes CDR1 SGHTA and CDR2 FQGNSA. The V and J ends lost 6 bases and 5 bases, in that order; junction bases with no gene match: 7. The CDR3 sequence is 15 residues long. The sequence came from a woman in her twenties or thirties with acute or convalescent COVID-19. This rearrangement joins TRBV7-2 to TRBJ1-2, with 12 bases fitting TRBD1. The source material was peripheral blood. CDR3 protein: CASRTGTGGSYGYTF. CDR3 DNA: TGTGCCAGCAGAACCGGGACAGGGGGCTCTTATGGCTACACCTTC.